The sequence of this T cell receptor beta chain was determined in a study of CD8 T cells in ankylosing spondylitis. At least ten counts were recorded for this clonotype. The antigen is unknown. It was by quantitative 5'-RACE with molecular barcodes that TCR beta libraries were made. TCRdb reanalysed the 5' RACE reads using MiXCR and keeps one entry per CDR3 protein. The repertoire has fewer than 550,000 distinct CDR3 sequences, approximately 5.3% of them found once; the top ten carry around 3.6%. There are 15 residues in the CDR3. The V and J ends lost 6 bases and 0 bases respectively, with 12 bases between them. Per germline, CDR1 MNHNS and CDR2 SASEGT. Study results and limitations: Those disease-linked clones were CD8+; they were also relatively rare in peripheral blood. The study looked at matched synovial fluid samples from ankylosing spondylitis patients. Disease-linked clones were reported to be significantly enriched there. A TCR beta motif of roughly eight highly homologous variants appeared characteristic of ankylosing spondylitis blood.

The rearrangement joins TRBV6-1 to TRBJ1-5; tentatively, D is TRBD1 (5 bases). The material sequenced was blood, either unsorted or a sorted T cell fraction (not recorded which). This receptor was identified in a male donor with ankylosing spondylitis. CDR3 nucleotide sequence: TGTGCCAGCAGAGAGGGACCGAATAGCAATCAGCCCCAGCATTTT. The encoded protein is CASREGPNSNQPQHF.